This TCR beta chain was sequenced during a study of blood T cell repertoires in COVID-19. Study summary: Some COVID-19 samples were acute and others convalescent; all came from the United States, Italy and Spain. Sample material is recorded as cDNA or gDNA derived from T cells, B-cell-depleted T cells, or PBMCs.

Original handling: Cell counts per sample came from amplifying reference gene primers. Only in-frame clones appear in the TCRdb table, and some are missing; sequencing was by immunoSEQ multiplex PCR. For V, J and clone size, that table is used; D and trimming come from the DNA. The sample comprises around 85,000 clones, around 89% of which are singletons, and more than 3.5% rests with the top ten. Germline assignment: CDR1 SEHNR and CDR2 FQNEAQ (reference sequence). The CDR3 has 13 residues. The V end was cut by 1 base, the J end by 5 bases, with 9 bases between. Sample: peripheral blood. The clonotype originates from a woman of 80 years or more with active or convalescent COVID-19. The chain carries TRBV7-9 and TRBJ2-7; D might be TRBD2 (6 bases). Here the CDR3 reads CASSLVGTHEQYF. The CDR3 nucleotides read TGTGCCAGCAGCTTAGTTGGGACTCACGAGCAGTACTTC. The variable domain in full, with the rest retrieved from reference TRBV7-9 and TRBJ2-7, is DTGVSQNPRHKITKRGQNVTFRCDPISEHNRLYWYRQTLGQGPEFLTYFQNEAQLEKSRLLSDRFSAERPKGSFSTLEIQRTEQGDSAMYLCASSLVGTHEQYFGPGTRLTVT.